The source of this T cell receptor beta chain is a study of siplizumab effects on memory and regulatory T cells (dated by TCRdb to between 2018 and 2020). About the study as a whole: Paired mixed lymphocyte reactions were run with siplizumab at approximately 1 ug/mL and without drug, across 7 to 9 responder-stimulator pairs. The study looked at the effect of siplizumab, an anti-CD2 antibody, on alloreactive T-cell subsets in allogeneic mixed lymphocyte reactions made from human PBMCs. Findings and caveats that apply to the study as a whole: Unstimulated naive T cells appeared to be more diverse than memory T cells, and naive cells seemed to make a substantial contribution to the alloresponse. Whether proliferating Tregs from siplizumab cultures actually had suppressive function was not functionally confirmed. For roughly 80-95% of proliferating CD4+ or CD8+ clones, no naive or memory phenotype could be assigned. Among mappable alloreactive CD4+ clones, an average Treg-derived fraction of roughly 69% was observed with siplizumab, compared with 26.9% in control reactions. The cumulative frequency of alloreactive sequences that could be traced back to unstimulated CD4+ memory T cells was significantly reduced by siplizumab. Because sequences at frequencies below about 10^-5 were poorly captured, only a minor fraction of alloreactive clones could be mapped back to unstimulated subsets.

Library prep was done by the immunoSEQ multiplex PCR assay. Some 100,000 TCR templates per sample were assayed by the deep sequencing platform. Genomic DNA extracted from sorted T cells was used for TCRbeta CDR3 sequencing. The original pipeline was this. The R programming language was used for clonal analysis of the TCRbeta CDR3 data. Unstimulated samples were compared with post-reaction CFSE-low samples to define alloreactive CD4+ and CD8+ clones. Regulatory or non-regulatory origin of alloreactive CD4+ clones was assigned by matching sequences to the sorted unstimulated Treg and non-Treg repertoires. TCRdb carries this immuneACCESS record with in-frame sequences only. Its versions omit some clonotypes, under half of them owing to an unresolved V gene in the studies checked, with the rest unexplained. V and J calls and clone size are copied from that table; D and trimming were computed from the DNA. The sample has approximately 20,000 clones on record, about 45% of them singletons. Of the sample, around 5.8% falls within the top ten clones.

Mixed lymphocyte reaction cells were cocultured at 37°C for more than 5 days. Responder PBMCs were labelled with CFSE and stimulator PBMCs were labelled with Violet Dye, after which the responder and stimulator PBMCs were mixed at a 1:1 ratio. Sorted unstimulated T cells and proliferating T cells recovered from mixed lymphocyte reactions were subjected to TCRbeta CDR3 sequencing. Fresh whole blood from fewer than 11 HLA-typed healthy donors was used as the source from which PBMCs were isolated. Proliferating CFSE-low responder T cells were FACS-sorted after the mixed lymphocyte reaction for TCR sequencing. Trimming takes 1 base from V and 8 bases from J, and the germline ends sit 13 bases apart. Its CDR3 holds 14 amino acids, cysteine through phenylalanine. The DNA shown is the 42-base CDR3, in frame from base 1. Per the germline V gene (reference sequence), SEHNR is the CDR1 and FQNEAQ is the CDR2.

On this clone: This clone's antigen is unknown. No quality values exist for individual bases; no much larger clone is one base distant.

The receptor's source is a human donor in good health; the cells came from an allogeneic mixed lymphocyte reaction. Some clones in this sample may be carry-over from other donors' samples. Sequenced sample: CFSE-low (dividing) CD4+ T cells sorted from an allogeneic mixed lymphocyte reaction. The chain is made from TRBV7-9 and TRBJ2-3; the D gene assignment is ambiguous. The sequenced DNA: TGTGCCAGCAGCTTAGAGCTTGGCCCTGTTACGCAGTATTTT. This encodes CASSLELGPVTQYF.